The table lists the clone carrying this T cell receptor beta chain with a few counts. Its antigen is not known. The source of the sample is a study of T cells after yellow fever vaccination. Study-wide background: Fractions of low cell number were prepared using SMART-Seq v4 Ultra Low Input. Study findings and constraints: Weaker, the secondary response had a peak occurring faster, on day 5 versus 15.

5'RACE template switching added a universal primer site and UMIs to TCR cDNA. TCRdb re-called the 5' RACE reads with MiXCR, one entry per CDR3 protein. Here the sample spans around 400,000 distinct CDR3 sequences, around a tenth being singletons. The sample in question was PBMCs, obtained on the day of the first yellow fever vaccination. The receptor was derived from a man aged 18 to 29 who received the YFV17D yellow fever vaccine.

DNA of the CDR3: TGTGCCAGCTCACCACCGGGAGGGGTTTTGAACACTGAAGCTTTCTTT. Amino acid sequence: CASSPPGGVLNTEAFF. The V and J genes are TRBV18 and TRBJ1-1; tentative D call: TRBD1 (5 bases). The V end lost 0 bases, the J end lost 0 bases, and 11 bases lay between the germline ends. This CDR3 comprises 16 residues. From germline, CDR1 is KGHSH and CDR2 LQKENI. The variable domain in full, with the rest retrieved from reference TRBV18 and TRBJ1-1, is NAGVMQNPRHLVRRRGQEARLRCSPMKGHSHVYWYRQLPEEGLKFMVYLQKENIIDESGMPKERFSAEFPKEGPSILRIQQVVRGDSAAYFCASSPPGGVLNTEAFFGQGTRLTVV.